This T cell receptor beta chain was sequenced in a study of T cell changes during pregnancy in multiple sclerosis. The V segment lost 10 bases and the J segment 7 bases; nucleotides outside the gene matches: 35. Germline V gene data show CDR1 as PRHDT and CDR2 as FYEKMQ (reference sequence). This CDR3 has 23 amino acids. Sequenced by immunoSEQ multiplex PCR; TCRdb stores in-frame clones only, minus some. The sample lists about 34,000 clones; 85% to 90% were seen once. Sequenced material: CD8+ T cells from peripheral blood mononuclear cells, taken in the third trimester of pregnancy. This TCR was sampled from a female donor with multiple sclerosis, enrolled in a pregnancy study. This sequence joins TRBV13 and TRBJ2-1; 12 bases line up with TRBD2. The DNA of the CDR3 is TGTGCCACCGATACCCTGACTGGGGCACTAGCGGGGGGCGCCTCGTCCGCGCGGAATGAGCAGTTCTTC. It encodes CATDTLTGALAGGASSARNEQFF. Combining the CDR3 with reference TRBV13 and TRBJ2-1 gives the whole variable domain AAGVIQSPRHLIKEKRETATLKCYPIPRHDTVYWYQQGPGQDPQFLISFYEKMQSDKGSIPDRFSAQQFSDYHSELNMSSLELGDSALYFCATDTLTGALAGGASSARNEQFFGPGTRLTVL.